The 21 T cell receptor beta chains given below trace back to one sample, sequenced in a study of CD8 T cells in ankylosing spondylitis. Study conclusions and caveats: A motif in TCR beta, a set of roughly eight highly homologous variants, appeared characteristic of ankylosing spondylitis blood.

The antigens for these receptors are not known. A single record per CDR3 protein comes from TCRdb applying MiXCR to the 5' RACE reads. The table lists about 390,000 distinct CDR3 sequences, 20% to 25% of them singletons. The sequencing sample was made of blood, either unsorted or a sorted T cell fraction (not recorded which). These receptors were obtained from a male donor with ankylosing spondylitis.

In this sample, this clonotype turned up a few times. The chain couples TRBV2 to TRBJ1-1; D is unclear. The germline gives CDR1 SNHLY, CDR2 FYNNEI. V lost 7 bases, J lost 9 bases, and 21 bases lay in between. The CDR3 has 14 residues. The CDR3, as DNA: TGTGCCAGCAACCTACTAGGACGGATATTAAAAGCTTTCTTT. The encoded protein is CASNLLGRILKAFF.

This clonotype turned up a few times. J is TRBJ2-1 and V is TRBV20-1; no definite D call. Germline V gene data show CDR1 as DFQATT and CDR2 as SNEGSKA (reference sequence). The V gene lost 6 bases and the J gene lost 9 bases, with 27 bases spanning the gap. The CDR3 is made up of 16 amino acids. CDR3 amino acids: CSAYINQDRGDGEQFF. The CDR3 DNA is TGCAGTGCGTACATTAACCAGGACCGCGGCGATGGTGAGCAGTTCTTC.

This clonotype was seen only a few times. The V call is TRBV5-1, the J call TRBJ1-4; TRBD1 is a possible D gene (5 bases). This CDR3 is 14 amino acids long. Trimming shortened V by 4 bases and J by 8 bases, and 15 bases separated the two germline ends. Looked up from germline, CDR1 is SGHRS and CDR2 is YFSETQ. The CDR3 sequence is CASSPPGGGEKLFF. CDR3 in DNA: TGCGCCAGCAGCCCGCCTGGGGGAGGAGAAAAACTGTTTTTT.

Written as DNA, the CDR3 is TGTGCCAGCAGCCCCGGACAGGTCCGCGCCTACGAGCAGTACTTC. Residues: CASSPGQVRAYEQYF. V gene TRBV5-6 combines with J gene TRBJ2-7, with 7 bases identical to TRBD1. This CDR3 is 15 amino acids long. Germline V gene sequence: CDR1 SGHDT, CDR2 YYEEEE. The V gene end was trimmed by 4 bases and the J gene end by 2 bases; junction bases not matched to a gene: 9. Looking up the rest from reference TRBV5-6 and TRBJ2-7 gives the full variable domain: DAGVTQSPTHLIKTRGQQVTLRCSPKSGHDTVSWYQQALGQGPQFIFQYYEEEERQRGNFPDRFSGHQFPNYSSELNVNALLLGDSALYLCASSPGQVRAYEQYFGPGTRLTVT.

This clonotype was recorded at least ten times. The chain is built from TRBV12-3 or TRBV12-4 and TRBJ2-7, with D uncertain. Trimming removed 6 bases from V and 3 bases from J, with 6 bases in between. There are 11 residues in the CDR3. CDR3 amino acids: CASSSLYEQYF. The CDR3 DNA reads TGTGCCAGCAGCTCTCTCTACGAGCAGTACTTC.

The chain uses TRBV4-2 and TRBJ2-3; no clear D. This CDR3 region has 14 residues. CDR1 LGHNA and CDR2 YNFKEQ come from the germline V gene. V was trimmed by 0 bases and J by 6 bases, leaving 10 bases between them. CDR3 DNA: TGTGCCAGCAGCCAAGATCAAATCCCGGATACGCAGTATTTT. This gives the protein CASSQDQIPDTQYF.

The table lists this clonotype with a count of one. The chain combines TRBV20-1 with TRBJ2-3; no reliable D call. CDR1 DFQATT and CDR2 SNEGSKA come from the germline V gene (reference sequence). There are 16 residues in the CDR3. Trimming removed 3 bases at V and 0 bases at J, with 16 bases between. CDR3 sequence: CSASLRARTSTDTQYF. The CDR3 DNA sequence: TGCAGTGCTAGTCTGCGTGCCAGAACTAGCACAGATACGCAGTATTTT.

In this sample, this clonotype turned up a few times. J is TRBJ2-1 and V is TRBV21-1; the table calls TRBD1, which could not be checked here. TRBV21-1 represents a pseudogene. This CDR3 has 13 amino acids. The chain's CDR3 is CASSTQGTHEQFF. CDR3 in DNA: TGTGCCAGCAGCACCCAGGGAACGCATGAGCAGTTCTTC.

This clonotype was observed a few times. V gene TRBV6-1 combines with J gene TRBJ1-5; D not resolved. CDR3 length: 14 residues. The V end was cut by 6 bases, the J end by 4 bases, with 13 bases between. CDR1 MNHNS and CDR2 SASEGT come from the germline V gene. The chain's CDR3 is CASRELTENQPQHF. DNA of the CDR3: TGTGCCAGCAGAGAGCTTACGGAGAATCAGCCCCAGCATTTT.

This clonotype was detected once. The chain uses TRBV7-9 and TRBJ2-3, with 7 bases that match TRBD1. Germline trimming cut 1 base from V and 13 bases from J; bases unmatched to any gene: 5. Per the germline V gene, CDR1 is SEHNR and CDR2 is FQNEAQ (reference sequence). The CDR3 sequence is 12 residues long. The CDR3 reads CASSLDRTGKYF. CDR3 coding DNA: TGTGCCAGCAGCTTAGATCGGACAGGAAAGTATTTT.

The gene calls are TRBV18 and TRBJ1-5, with D possibly TRBD1 on 6 matching bases. Deletions cut 5 bases from V and 9 bases from J, with 14 bases between. Germline values: CDR1 KGHSH, CDR2 LQKENI. The CDR3 sequence is 13 residues long. CDR3 protein: CASSDQTGLPQHF. CDR3 coding DNA: TGTGCCAGCTCAGACCAGACAGGCCTGCCCCAGCATTTT.

This clonotype has a handful of counts. The rearrangement links TRBV7-2 to TRBJ2-1; D is unclear. Deletions cut 1 base from V and 4 bases from J, with 11 bases between. This CDR3 contains 15 residues. CDR1 and CDR2 (germline): SGHTA, FQGNSA. The CDR3 is CASSLDFGRYNEQFF. CDR3 DNA sequence: TGTGCCAGCAGCTTAGATTTCGGACGGTACAATGAGCAGTTCTTC.

This rearrangement joins TRBV5-1 to TRBJ2-7, with TRBD2 as a possible D gene (6 bases). CDR1 and CDR2 from the germline V gene are SGHRS and YFSETQ. V lost 2 bases and J lost 1, with 13 bases in between. CDR3 length: 15 residues. The CDR3 protein is CASSFGTAQSYEQYF. The CDR3 DNA reads TGCGCCAGCAGCTTCGGGACTGCACAATCCTACGAGCAGTACTTC.

The V and J genes are TRBV10-3 and TRBJ2-1; the match to TRBD1 covers 8 bases. Germline assignment: CDR1 ENHRY and CDR2 SYGVKD. The CDR3 consists of 14 residues. Losses at the gene ends were 8 bases for V and 0 bases for J; bases not matched to a gene: 3. The CDR3 coding sequence is TGTGCCATCGGGGGGACAGGCTCCTACAATGAGCAGTTCTTC. Protein sequence: CAIGGTGSYNEQFF.

This clonotype was counted a few times. The chain is built from TRBV18 and TRBJ1-1, with D unresolved. The CDR3 has 12 amino acids. Germline loops: CDR1 KGHSH, CDR2 LQKENI. The V end lost 4 bases, the J end lost 1 base, and 4 bases lay between the germline ends. The CDR3 bases are TGTGCCAGCTCACAGACGAACACTGAAGCTTTCTTT. Protein: CASSQTNTEAFF.

V and J are TRBV21-1 and TRBJ1-4; the D call in the table, TRBD1, was not verified against the DNA. TRBV21-1 is an annotated pseudogene. CDR3 size: 17 residues. In DNA form, the CDR3 reads TGTGCCAGCAACCCGAGGCCAGACAGGGGGCGCGATGAAAAACTGTTTTTT. It translates to CASNPRPDRGRDEKLFF.

The chain combines TRBV4-3 with TRBJ2-5; 8 bases agree with TRBD2. Germline CDR1 and CDR2: LGHNA and YSLEER. Unmatched junction bases numbered 10, after V lost 2 bases and J lost 5 bases. This CDR3 comprises 16 residues. CDR3 in DNA: TGCGCCAGCAGCCAACTACTAGCGGAGGGGCGGGAGACCCAGTACTTC. The encoded protein is CASSQLLAEGRETQYF.

This clonotype was observed a handful of times. The J gene is TRBJ1-1, the V gene TRBV27; D is unclear. Per germline, CDR1 MNHEY and CDR2 SMNVEV (reference sequence). There are 16 residues in the CDR3. Trimming left V 0 bases short and J 1 base short, with 12 bases between. The CDR3 DNA sequence: TGTGCCAGCAGTTTATCCACACCAGTGGGGAACACTGAAGCTTTCTTT. It specifies CASSLSTPVGNTEAFF.

V usage is TRBV20-1 and J usage is TRBJ1-5; no clear D gene. CDR3 length: 13 amino acids. Germline CDR1 reads DFQATT; CDR2 reads SNEGSKA (reference sequence). The V end was cut by 1 base, the J end by 7 bases, with 11 bases between. The CDR3 loop is CSARGSGAQPQHF. CDR3 coding DNA: TGCAGTGCTAGAGGGTCGGGAGCCCAGCCCCAGCATTTT.

This clonotype has only a few counts. The V call is TRBV5-1, the J call TRBJ2-2; TRBD2 matches at 9 bases. CDR3 size: 16 residues. CDR1 is SGHRS and CDR2 is YFSETQ in the germline V gene. V lost 6 bases to trimming and J lost 1 base; unmatched junction nucleotides: 7. CDR3 protein: CASTMTSGLNTGELFF. In nucleotides, the CDR3 is TGCGCCAGCACTATGACTAGCGGCCTGAACACCGGGGAGCTGTTTTTT.

This clonotype was observed a few times. V is TRBV7-2 and J is TRBJ2-7; 11 bases line up with TRBD2. Germline lookup yields CDR1 SGHTA and CDR2 FQGNSA. The CDR3 consists of 15 residues. Trimming at V came to 5 bases and at J to 2 bases, leaving 5 bases not matched to a gene. The CDR3 sequence is CASSPTSGGPYEQYF. The DNA of the CDR3 is TGTGCCAGCAGCCCCACTAGCGGGGGACCCTACGAGCAGTACTTC.